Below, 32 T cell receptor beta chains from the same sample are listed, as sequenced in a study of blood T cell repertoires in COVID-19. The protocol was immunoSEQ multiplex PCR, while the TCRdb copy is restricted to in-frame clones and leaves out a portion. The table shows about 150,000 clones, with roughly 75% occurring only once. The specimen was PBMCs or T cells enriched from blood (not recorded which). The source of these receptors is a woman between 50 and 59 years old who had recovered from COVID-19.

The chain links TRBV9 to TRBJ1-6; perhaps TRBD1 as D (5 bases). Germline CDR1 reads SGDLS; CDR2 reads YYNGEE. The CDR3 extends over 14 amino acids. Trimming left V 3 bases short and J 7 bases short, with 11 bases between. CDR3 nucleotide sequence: TGTGCCAGCAGCGCCCAGAACAGGAATTCACCCCTCCACTTT. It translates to CASSAQNRNSPLHF.

CDR3 bases: TGTGCCAGCTCACCACCGGCAGGGTCCGGGGGCTACACCTTC. Translating it yields CASSPPAGSGGYTF. The chain recombines TRBV18 with TRBJ1-2; TRBD1 is a possible D gene (5 bases). CDR3 length equals 14 residues. V lost 0 bases, J lost 8 bases, and 13 bases lay in between. Germline lookup yields CDR1 KGHSH and CDR2 LQKENI. The full variable domain, its missing parts supplied by reference TRBV18 and TRBJ1-2, is NAGVMQNPRHLVRRRGQEARLRCSPMKGHSHVYWYRQLPEEGLKFMVYLQKENIIDESGMPKERFSAEFPKEGPSILRIQQVVRGDSAAYFCASSPPAGSGGYTFGSGTRLTVV.

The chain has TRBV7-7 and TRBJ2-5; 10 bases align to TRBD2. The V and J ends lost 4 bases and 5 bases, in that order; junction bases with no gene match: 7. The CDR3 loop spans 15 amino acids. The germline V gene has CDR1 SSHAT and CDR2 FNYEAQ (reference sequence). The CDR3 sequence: CASSSLAGGRETQYF. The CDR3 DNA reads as TGTGCCAGCAGCTCCTTAGCGGGGGGAAGGGAGACCCAGTACTTC.

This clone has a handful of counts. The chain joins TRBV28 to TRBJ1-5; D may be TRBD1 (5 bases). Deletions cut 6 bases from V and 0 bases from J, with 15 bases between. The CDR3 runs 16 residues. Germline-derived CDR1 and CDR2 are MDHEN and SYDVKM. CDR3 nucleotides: TGTGCCAGCAGCCCGGGCGGCAGGGATAGCAATCAGCCCCAGCATTTT. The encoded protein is CASSPGGRDSNQPQHF.

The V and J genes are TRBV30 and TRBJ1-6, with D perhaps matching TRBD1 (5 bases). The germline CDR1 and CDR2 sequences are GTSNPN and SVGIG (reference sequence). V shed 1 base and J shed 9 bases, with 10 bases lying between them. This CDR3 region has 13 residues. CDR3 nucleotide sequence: TGTGCCTGGAGTGCCAGGGAAAGTTCACCCCTCCACTTT. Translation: CAWSARESSPLHF.

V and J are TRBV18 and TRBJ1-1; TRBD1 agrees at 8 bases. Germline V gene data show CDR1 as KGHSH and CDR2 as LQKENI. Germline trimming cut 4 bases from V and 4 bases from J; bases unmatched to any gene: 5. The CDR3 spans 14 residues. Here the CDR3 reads CASSLGQGSTEAFF. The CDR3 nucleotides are TGTGCCAGCTCACTCGGACAGGGCTCCACTGAAGCTTTCTTT.

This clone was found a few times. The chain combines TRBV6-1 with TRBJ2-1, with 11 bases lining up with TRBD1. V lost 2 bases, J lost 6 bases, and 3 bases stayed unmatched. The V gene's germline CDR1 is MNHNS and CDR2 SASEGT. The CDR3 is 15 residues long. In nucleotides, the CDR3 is TGTGCCAGCAGTGAACCTGGGACAGGGGGCAATGAGCAGTTCTTC. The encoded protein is CASSEPGTGGNEQFF.

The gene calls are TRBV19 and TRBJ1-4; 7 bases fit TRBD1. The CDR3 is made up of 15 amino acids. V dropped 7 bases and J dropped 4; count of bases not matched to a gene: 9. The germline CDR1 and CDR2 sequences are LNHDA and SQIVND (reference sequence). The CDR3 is CASNHRDSRNEKLFF. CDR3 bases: TGTGCCAGTAACCACCGGGACAGCCGTAATGAAAAACTGTTTTTT.

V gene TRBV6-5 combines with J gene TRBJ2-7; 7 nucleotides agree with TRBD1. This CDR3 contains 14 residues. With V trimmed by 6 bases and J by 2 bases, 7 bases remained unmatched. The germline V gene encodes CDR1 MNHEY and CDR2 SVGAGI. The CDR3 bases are TGTGCCAGCAGGGTCCCGGGACAGACCTACGAGCAGTACGTC. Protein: CASRVPGQTYEQYV.

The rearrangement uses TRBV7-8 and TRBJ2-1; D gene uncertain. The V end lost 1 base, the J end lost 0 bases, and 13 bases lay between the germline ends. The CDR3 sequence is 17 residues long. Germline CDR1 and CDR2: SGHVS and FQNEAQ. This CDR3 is CASSLEVSRSSYNEQFF. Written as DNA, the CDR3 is TGTGCCAGCAGCTTAGAGGTTTCCCGGAGCTCCTACAATGAGCAGTTCTTC.

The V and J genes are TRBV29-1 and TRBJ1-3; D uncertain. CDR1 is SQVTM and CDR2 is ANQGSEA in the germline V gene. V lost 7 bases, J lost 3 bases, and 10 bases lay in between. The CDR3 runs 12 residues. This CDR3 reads CSARVNGNTIYF. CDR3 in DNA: TGCAGCGCCCGAGTAAATGGAAACACCATATATTTT.

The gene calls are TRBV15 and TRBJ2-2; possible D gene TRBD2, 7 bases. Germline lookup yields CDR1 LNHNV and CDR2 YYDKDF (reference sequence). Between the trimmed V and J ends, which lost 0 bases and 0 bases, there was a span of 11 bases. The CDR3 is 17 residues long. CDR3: CATSRDGGGTNTGELFF. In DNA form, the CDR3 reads TGTGCCACCAGCAGAGATGGGGGGGGCACGAACACCGGGGAGCTGTTTTTT. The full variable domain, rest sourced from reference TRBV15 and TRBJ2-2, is DAMVIQNPRYQVTQFGKPVTLSCSQTLNHNVMYWYQQKSSQAPKLLFHYYDKDFNNEADTPDNFQSRRPNTSFCFLDIRSPGLGDTAMYLCATSRDGGGTNTGELFFGEGSRLTVL.

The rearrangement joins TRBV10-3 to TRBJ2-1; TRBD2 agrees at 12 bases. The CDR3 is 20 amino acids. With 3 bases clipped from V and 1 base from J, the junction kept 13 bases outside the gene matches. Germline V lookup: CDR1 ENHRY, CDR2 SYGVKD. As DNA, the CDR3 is TGTGCCATCAGTGATAAAGTCGGGCTAGCGGGGGGGCAGTCCTACAATGAGCAGTTCTTC. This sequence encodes CAISDKVGLAGGQSYNEQFF.

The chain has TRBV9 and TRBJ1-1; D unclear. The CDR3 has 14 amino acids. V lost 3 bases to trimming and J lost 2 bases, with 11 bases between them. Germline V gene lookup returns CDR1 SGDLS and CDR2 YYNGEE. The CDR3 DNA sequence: TGTGCCAGCAGCGAACGGGTTGTTAACACTGAAGCTTTCTTT. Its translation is CASSERVVNTEAFF.

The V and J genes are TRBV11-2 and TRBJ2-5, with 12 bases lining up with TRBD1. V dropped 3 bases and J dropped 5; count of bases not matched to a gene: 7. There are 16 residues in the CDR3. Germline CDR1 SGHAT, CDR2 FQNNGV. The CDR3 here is CASSFAGQGAWETQYF. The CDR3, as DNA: TGTGCCAGCAGCTTCGCGGGACAGGGGGCGTGGGAGACCCAGTACTTC.

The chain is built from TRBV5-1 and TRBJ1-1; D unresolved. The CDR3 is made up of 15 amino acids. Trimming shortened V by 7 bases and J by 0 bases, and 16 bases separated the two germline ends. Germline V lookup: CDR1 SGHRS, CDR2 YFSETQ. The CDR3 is CASGNPMGMNTEAFF. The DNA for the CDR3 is TGCGCCAGCGGAAACCCCATGGGCATGAACACTGAAGCTTTCTTT.

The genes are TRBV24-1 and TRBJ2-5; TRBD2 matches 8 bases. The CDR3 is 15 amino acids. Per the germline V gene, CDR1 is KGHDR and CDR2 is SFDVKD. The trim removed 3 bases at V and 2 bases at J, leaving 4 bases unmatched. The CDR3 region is CATSDPSGYQETQYF. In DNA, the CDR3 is TGTGCCACCAGTGATCCTAGCGGGTATCAAGAGACCCAGTACTTC.

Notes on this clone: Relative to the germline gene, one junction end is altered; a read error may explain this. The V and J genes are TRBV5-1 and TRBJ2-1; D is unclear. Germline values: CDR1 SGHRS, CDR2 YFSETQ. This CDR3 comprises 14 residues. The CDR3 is CACRKELPSNEQFF. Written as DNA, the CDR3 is TGCGCCTGCAGAAAAGAGCTCCCGAGCAATGAGCAGTTCTTC.

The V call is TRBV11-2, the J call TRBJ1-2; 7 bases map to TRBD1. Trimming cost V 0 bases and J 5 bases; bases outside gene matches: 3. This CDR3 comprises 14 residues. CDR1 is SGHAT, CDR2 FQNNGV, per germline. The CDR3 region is CASSLEPTGYGYTF. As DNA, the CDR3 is TGTGCCAGCAGCTTAGAGCCGACAGGGTATGGCTACACCTTC.

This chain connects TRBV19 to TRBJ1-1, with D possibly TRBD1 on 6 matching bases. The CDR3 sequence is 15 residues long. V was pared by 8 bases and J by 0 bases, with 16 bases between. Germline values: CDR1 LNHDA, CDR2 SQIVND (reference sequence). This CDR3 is CASENPGHLNTEAFF. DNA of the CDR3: TGTGCCAGTGAAAATCCGGGACACCTGAACACTGAAGCTTTCTTT.

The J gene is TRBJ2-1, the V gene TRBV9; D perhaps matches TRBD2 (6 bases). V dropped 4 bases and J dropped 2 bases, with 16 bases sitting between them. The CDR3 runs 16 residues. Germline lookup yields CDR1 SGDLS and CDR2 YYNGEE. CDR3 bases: TGTGCCAGCAGCCCCTCGGGTCGCGGGGCCTACAATGAGCAGTTCTTC. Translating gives CASSPSGRGAYNEQFF.

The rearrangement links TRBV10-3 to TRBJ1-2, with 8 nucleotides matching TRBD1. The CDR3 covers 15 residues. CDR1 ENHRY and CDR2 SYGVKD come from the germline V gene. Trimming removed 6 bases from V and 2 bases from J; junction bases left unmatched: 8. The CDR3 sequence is CAIREKTGENYGYTF. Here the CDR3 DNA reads TGTGCCATCAGAGAAAAGACAGGGGAAAACTATGGCTACACCTTC.

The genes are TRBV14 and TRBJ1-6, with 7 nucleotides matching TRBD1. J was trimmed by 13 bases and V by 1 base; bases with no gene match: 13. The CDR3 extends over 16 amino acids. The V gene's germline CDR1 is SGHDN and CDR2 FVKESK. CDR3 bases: TGTGCCAGCAGCCAAGTGAAGAGGGGGCTAGGCTCTCCCCTCCACTTT. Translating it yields CASSQVKRGLGSPLHF.

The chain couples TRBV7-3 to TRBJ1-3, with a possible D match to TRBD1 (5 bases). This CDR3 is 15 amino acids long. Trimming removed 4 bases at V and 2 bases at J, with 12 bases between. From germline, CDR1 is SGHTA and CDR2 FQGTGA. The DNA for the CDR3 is TGTGCCAGCAGCTCCACCCCGGGGGCTGGAAACACCATATATTTT. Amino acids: CASSSTPGAGNTIYF. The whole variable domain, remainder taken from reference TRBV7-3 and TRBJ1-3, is GAGVSQTPSNKVTEKGKYVELRCDPISGHTALYWYRQSLGQGPEFLIYFQGTGAADDSGLPNDRFFAVRPEGSVSTLKIQRTERGDSAVYLCASSSTPGAGNTIYFGEGSWLTVV.

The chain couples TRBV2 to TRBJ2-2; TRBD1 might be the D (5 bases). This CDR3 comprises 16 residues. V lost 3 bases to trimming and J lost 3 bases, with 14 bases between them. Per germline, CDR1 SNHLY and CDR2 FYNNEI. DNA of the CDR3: TGTGCCAGCAGTGACGGCAGGGCTGGACACACCGGGGAGCTGTTTTTT. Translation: CASSDGRAGHTGELFF.

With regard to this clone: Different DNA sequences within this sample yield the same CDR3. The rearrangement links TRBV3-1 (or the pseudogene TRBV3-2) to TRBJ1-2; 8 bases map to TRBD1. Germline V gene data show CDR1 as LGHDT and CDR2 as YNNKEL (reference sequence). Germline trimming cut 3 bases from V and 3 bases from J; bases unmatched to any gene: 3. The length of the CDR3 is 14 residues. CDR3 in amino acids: CASSHGTGDYGYTF. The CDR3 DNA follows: TGTGCCAGCAGCCATGGGACAGGAGACTATGGCTACACCTTC.

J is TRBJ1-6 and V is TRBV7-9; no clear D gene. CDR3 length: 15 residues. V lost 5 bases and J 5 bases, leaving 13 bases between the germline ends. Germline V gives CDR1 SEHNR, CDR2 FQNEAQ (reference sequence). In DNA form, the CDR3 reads TGTGCCAGCAGCCGCGGGGAGGGTAATAATTCACCCCTCCACTTT. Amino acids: CASSRGEGNNSPLHF. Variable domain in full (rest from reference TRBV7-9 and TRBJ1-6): DTGVSQNPRHKITKRGQNVTFRCDPISEHNRLYWYRQTLGQGPEFLTYFQNEAQLEKSRLLSDRFSAERPKGSFSTLEIQRTEQGDSAMYLCASSRGEGNNSPLHFGNGTRLTVT.

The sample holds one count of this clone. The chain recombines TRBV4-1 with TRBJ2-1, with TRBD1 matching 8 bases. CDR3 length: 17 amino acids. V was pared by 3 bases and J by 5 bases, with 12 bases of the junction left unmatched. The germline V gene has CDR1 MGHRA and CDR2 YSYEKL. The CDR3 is CASSHPKDRVSDNEQFF. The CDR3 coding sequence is TGCGCCAGCAGCCATCCGAAGGACAGGGTATCGGACAATGAGCAGTTCTTC.

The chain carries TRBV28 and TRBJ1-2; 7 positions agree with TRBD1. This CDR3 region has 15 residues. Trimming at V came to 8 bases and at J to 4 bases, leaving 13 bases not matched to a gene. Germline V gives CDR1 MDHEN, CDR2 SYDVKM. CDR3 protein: CASRGQARRIYGYTF. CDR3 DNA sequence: TGTGCCAGCCGCGGACAGGCCCGAAGGATCTATGGCTACACCTTC.

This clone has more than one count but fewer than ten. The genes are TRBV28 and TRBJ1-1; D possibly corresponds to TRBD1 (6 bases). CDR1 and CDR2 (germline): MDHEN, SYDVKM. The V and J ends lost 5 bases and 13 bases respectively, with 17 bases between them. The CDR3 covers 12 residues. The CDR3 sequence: CASSLSKGEGFF. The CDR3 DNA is TGTGCCAGCAGTCTTAGTAAGGGGGAGGGTTTCTTT. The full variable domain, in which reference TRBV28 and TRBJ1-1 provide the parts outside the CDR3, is DVKVTQSSRYLVKRTGEKVFLECVQDMDHENMFWYRQDPGLGLRLIYFSYDVKMKEKGDIPEGYSVSREKKERFSLILESASTNQTSMYLCASSLSKGEGFFGQGTRLTVV.

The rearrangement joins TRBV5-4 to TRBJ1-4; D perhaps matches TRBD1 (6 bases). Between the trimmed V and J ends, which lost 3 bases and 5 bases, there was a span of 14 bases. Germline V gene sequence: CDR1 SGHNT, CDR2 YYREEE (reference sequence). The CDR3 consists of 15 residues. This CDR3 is CASSSSAGVNEKLFF. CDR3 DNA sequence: TGTGCCAGCAGCTCCTCCGCAGGGGTAAATGAAAAACTGTTTTTT.

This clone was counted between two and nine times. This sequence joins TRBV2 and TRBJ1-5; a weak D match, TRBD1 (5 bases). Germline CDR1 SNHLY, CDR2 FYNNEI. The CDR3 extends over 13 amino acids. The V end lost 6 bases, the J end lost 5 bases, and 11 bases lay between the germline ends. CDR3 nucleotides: TGTGCCAGCAGAGATACAGGATATCAGCCCCAGCATTTT. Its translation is CASRDTGYQPQHF.